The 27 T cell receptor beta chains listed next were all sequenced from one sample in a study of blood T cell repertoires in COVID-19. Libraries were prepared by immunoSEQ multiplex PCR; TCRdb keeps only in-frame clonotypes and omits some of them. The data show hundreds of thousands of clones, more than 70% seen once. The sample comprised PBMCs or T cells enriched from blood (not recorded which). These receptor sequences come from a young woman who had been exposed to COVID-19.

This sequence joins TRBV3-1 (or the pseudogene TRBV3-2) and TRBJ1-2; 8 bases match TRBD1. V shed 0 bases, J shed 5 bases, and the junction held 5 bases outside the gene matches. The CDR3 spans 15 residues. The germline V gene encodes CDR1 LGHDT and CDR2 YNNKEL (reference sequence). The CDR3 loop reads CASSQDRGQAYGYTF. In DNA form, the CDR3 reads TGTGCCAGCAGCCAAGATAGGGGACAGGCTTATGGCTACACCTTC.

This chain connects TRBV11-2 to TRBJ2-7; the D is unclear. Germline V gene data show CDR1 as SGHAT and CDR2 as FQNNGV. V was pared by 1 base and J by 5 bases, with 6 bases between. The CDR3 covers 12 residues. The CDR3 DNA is TGTGCCAGCAGCTTAGCAGGTAACGAGCAGTACTTC. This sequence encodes CASSLAGNEQYF.

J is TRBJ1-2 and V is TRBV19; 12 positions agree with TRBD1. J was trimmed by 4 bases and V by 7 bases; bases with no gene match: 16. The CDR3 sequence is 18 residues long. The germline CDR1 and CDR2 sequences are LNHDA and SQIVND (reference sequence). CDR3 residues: CASNAYRDRGRVSYGYTF. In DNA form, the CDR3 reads TGTGCCAGTAACGCATACCGGGACAGGGGGCGGGTGAGCTATGGCTACACCTTC.

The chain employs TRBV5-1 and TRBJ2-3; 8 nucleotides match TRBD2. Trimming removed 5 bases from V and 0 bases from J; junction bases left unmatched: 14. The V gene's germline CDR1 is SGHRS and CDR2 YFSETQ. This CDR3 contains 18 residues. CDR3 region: CASRVVSGDFYSTDTQYF. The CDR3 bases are TGCGCCAGCAGAGTTGTTAGCGGGGACTTCTATAGCACAGATACGCAGTATTTT.

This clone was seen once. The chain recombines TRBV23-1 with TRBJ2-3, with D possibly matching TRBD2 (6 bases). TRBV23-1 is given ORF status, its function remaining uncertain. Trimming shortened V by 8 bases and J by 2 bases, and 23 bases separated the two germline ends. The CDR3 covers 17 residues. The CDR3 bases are TGCGCCAGCTACCGTCCCCCGAGCGGGCGGGACACAGATACGCAGTATTTT. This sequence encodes CASYRPPSGRDTDTQYF.

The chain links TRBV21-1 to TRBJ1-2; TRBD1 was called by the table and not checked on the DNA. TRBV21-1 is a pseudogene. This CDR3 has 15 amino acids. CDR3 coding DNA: TGTGCCAGCAGCAGGACCGGGACAGGGGACTATGGCTACACCTTC. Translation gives CASSRTGTGDYGYTF.

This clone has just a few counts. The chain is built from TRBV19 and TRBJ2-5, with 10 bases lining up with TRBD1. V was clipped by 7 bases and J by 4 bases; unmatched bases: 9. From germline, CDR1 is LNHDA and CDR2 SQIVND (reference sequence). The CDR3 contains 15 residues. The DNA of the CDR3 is TGTGCCAGTACCGCGGGGGACAGGGGATTAGAGACCCAGTACTTC. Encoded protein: CASTAGDRGLETQYF.

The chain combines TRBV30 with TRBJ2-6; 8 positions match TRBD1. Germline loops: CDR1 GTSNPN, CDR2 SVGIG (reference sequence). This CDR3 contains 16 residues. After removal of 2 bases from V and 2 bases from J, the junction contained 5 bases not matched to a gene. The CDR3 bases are TGTGCCTGGAGTTCGAAACAGGGGGCTGGGGCCAACGTCCTGACTTTC. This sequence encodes CAWSSKQGAGANVLTF.

The CDR3, as DNA: TGTGTCAGAGCCGGCTCCTACAATGAGCAGTTCTTC. Protein product: CVRAGSYNEQFF. V and J are TRBV7-8 and TRBJ2-1, with unresolved D. CDR3 size: 12 residues. Germline CDR1 is SGHVS and CDR2 is FQNEAQ.

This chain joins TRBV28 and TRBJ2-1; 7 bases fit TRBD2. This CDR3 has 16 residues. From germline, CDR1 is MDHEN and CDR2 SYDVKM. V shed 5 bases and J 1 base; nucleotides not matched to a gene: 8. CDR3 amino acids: CASSQAWTRSYNEQFF. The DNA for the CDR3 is TGTGCCAGCAGTCAGGCCTGGACTAGATCCTACAATGAGCAGTTCTTC.

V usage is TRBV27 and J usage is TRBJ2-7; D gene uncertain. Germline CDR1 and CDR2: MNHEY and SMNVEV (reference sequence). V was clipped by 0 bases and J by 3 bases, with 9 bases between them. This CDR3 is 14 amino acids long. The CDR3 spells CASSLSPDFYEQYF. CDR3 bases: TGTGCCAGCAGTTTATCGCCTGACTTCTACGAGCAGTACTTC.

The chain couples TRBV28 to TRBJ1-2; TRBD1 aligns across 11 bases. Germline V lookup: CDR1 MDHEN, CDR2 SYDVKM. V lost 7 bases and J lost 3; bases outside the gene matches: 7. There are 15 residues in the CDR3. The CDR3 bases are TGTGCCAGCAAAGGGACAGGGGGAGAATACTATGGCTACACCTTC. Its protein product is CASKGTGGEYYGYTF.

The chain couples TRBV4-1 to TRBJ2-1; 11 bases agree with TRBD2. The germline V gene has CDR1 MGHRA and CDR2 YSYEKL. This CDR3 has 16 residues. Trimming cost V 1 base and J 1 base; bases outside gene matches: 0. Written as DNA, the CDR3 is TGCGCCAGCAGCCAAGGACTAGCGGGATCCTACAATGAGCAGTTCTTC. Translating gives CASSQGLAGSYNEQFF.

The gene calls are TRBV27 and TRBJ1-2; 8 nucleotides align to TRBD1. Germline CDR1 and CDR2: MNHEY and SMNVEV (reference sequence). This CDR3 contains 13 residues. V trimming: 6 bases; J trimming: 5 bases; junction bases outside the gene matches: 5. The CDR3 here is CASRPGGVYGYTF. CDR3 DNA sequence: TGTGCCAGCAGACCAGGGGGCGTTTATGGCTACACCTTC.

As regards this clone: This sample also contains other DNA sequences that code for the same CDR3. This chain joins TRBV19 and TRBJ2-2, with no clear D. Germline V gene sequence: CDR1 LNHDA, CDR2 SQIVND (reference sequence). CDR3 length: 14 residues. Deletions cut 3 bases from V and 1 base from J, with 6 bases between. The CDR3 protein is CASSIGRNTGELFF. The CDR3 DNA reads TGTGCCAGTAGTATTGGCAGGAACACCGGGGAGCTGTTTTTT.

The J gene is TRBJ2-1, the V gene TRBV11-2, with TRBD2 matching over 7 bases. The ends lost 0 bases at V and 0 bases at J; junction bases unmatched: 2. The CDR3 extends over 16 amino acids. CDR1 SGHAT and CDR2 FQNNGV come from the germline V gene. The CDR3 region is CASSLDGGTSYNEQFF. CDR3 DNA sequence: TGTGCCAGCAGCTTAGACGGGGGGACCTCCTACAATGAGCAGTTCTTC.

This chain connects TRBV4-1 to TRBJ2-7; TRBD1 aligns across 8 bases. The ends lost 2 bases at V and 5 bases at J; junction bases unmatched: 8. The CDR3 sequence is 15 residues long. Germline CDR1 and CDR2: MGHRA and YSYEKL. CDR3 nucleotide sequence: TGCGCCAGCAGCCAATCGGACAGGGACTTGGACGAGCAGTACTTC. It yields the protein CASSQSDRDLDEQYF.

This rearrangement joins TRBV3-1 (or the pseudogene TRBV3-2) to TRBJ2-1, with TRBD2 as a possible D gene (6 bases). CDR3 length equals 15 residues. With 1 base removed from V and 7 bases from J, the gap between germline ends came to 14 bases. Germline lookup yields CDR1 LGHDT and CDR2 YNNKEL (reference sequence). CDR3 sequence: CASSQVWGVRNEQFF. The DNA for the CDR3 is TGTGCCAGCAGCCAAGTGTGGGGGGTCAGGAATGAGCAGTTCTTC.

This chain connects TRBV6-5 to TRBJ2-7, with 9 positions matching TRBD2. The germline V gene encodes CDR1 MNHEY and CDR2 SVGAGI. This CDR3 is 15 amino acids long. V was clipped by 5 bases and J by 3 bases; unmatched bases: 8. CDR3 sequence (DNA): TGTGCCAGCAGTCGGGGTAGCGGGAGTAGCTACGAGCAGTACTTC. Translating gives CASSRGSGSSYEQYF.

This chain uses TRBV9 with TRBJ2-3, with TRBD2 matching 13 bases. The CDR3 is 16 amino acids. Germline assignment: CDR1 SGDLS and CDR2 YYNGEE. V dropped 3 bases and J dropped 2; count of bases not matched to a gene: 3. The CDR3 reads CASSGLAGGYTDTQYF. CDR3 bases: TGTGCCAGCAGCGGACTAGCGGGAGGTTACACAGATACGCAGTATTTT.

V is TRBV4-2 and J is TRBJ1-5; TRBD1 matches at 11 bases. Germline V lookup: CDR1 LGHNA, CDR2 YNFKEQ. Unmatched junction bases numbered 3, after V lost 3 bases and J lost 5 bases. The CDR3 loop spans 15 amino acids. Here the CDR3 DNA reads TGTGCCAGCAGCCAGGGGACAGGGGGGGATCAGCCCCAGCATTTT. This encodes CASSQGTGGDQPQHF.

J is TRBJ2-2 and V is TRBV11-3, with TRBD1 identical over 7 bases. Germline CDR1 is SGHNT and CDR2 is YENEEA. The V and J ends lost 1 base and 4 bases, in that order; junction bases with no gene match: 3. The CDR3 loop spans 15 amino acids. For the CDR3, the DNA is TGTGCCAGCAGCTTAGGCTCAGGGGGCACCGGGGAGCTGTTTTTT. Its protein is CASSLGSGGTGELFF.

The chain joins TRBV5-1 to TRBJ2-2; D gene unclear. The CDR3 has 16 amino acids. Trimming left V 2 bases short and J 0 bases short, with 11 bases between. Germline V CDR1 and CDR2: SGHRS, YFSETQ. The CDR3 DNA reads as TGCGCCAGCAGCTTCCCAGGCTTTGCGAACACCGGGGAGCTGTTTTTT. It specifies CASSFPGFANTGELFF.

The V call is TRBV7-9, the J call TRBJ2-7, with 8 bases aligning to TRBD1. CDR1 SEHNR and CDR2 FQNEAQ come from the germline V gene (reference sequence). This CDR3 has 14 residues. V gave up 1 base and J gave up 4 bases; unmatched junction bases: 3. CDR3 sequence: CASSLGTGIYEQYF. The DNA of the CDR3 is TGTGCCAGCAGCTTAGGGACAGGGATTTACGAGCAGTACTTC.

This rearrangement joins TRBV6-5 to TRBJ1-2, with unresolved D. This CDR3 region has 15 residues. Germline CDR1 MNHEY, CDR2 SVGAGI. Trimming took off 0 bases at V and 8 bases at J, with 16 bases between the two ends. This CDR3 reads CASSYSSSGHGGYTF. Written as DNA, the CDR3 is TGTGCCAGCAGTTACTCGAGTTCGGGTCATGGGGGCTACACCTTC.

CDR3 sequence (DNA): TGTGCCAGCAGCTTAGGGCTGGGCAGGGGCGACACTGAAGCTTTCTTT. Translation: CASSLGLGRGDTEAFF. The chain carries TRBV11-2 and TRBJ1-1; a possible D gene is TRBD1 (6 bases). The ends were cut back, 1 base at V and 3 bases at J, with 15 bases in the middle. CDR3 length: 16 amino acids. The germline V gene has CDR1 SGHAT and CDR2 FQNNGV.

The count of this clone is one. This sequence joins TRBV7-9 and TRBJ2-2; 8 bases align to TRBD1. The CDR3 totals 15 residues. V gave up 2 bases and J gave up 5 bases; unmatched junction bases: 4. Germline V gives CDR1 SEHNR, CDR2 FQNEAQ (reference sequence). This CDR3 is CASSLQTGDTGELFF. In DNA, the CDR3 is TGTGCCAGCAGCTTACAGACAGGGGATACCGGGGAGCTGTTTTTT.